Listed here are 22 T cell receptor beta chains from one sample, sequenced in a study of tumor-infiltrating lymphocytes in primary liver carcinoma. Unsorted bulk tissue of about 19-31 mg yielded co-extracted RNA and DNA. Reverse transcription of approximately 500 ng total RNA with a constant-region primer produced TCR beta cDNA. TCR beta libraries came from three nested multiplex PCR rounds using slightly modified ARM-PCR. Investigators reported that the first two PCR rounds, at 10 cycles each, used TRBV1-TRBV30 forward primers with a C-beta reverse primer. Each CDR3 protein gets one entry after TCRdb re-called the multiplex PCR reads with MiXCR. The sample includes roughly 190,000 distinct CDR3 sequences, around four fifths seen only once; the top ten take 15% to 20%. Sequenced sample: tumor tissue from primary liver carcinoma. These receptors were taken from a man between 40 and 49 years old with primary liver carcinoma and hepatitis B virus infection.

To note about this clonotype: The junction shows a germline mismatch at one end, possibly a read error. The genes are TRBV11-1 and TRBJ2-4; TRBD2 aligns across 7 bases. CDR1 SGHAT and CDR2 FQDESV come from the germline V gene (reference sequence). The CDR3 runs 17 residues. CDR3 sequence (DNA): TGTGCCAGCAGCTGTCCCGGGGCTAGCGGCACCAAAAACATTCAGTGCTTC. Its protein product is CASSCPGASGTKNIQCF. Full variable domain (missing parts from reference TRBV11-1 and TRBJ2-4): EAEVAQSPRYKITEKSQAVAFWCDPISGHATLYWYRQILGQGPELLVQFQDESVVDDSQLPKDRFSAERLKGVDSTLKIQPAELGDSAMYLCASSCPGASGTKNIQCFGAGTRLSVL.

Regarding this clonotype: Germline and junction disagree at one end, which may indicate a read error. CDR3 DNA sequence: TGTACCAGCAGCATCGGACGGCTTAACGCGCGCAAGCAGTACTTC. This gives the protein CTSSIGRLNARKQYF. The rearrangement joins TRBV11-2 to TRBJ2-7; D not resolved. This CDR3 is 15 amino acids long. The V gene's germline CDR1 is SGHAT and CDR2 FQNNGV.

With regard to this clonotype: It is likely a read error, because the conserved phenylalanine at the end of the CDR3 is missing. The rearrangement joins TRBV6-5 to TRBJ1-1; D is possibly TRBD1 (5 bases). The germline CDR1 and CDR2 sequences are MNHEY and SVGAGI. The CDR3 contains 14 residues. The V end was cut by 2 bases, the J end by 7 bases, with 14 bases between. The chain's CDR3 is CASSYGGAGGEAFL. The DNA of the CDR3 is TGTGCCAGCAGTTACGGGGGTGCAGGAGGTGAAGCTTTCTTG.

On this clonotype: At one of its ends the junction is not consistent with the germline gene, which may arise from a read error. The chain carries TRBV11-3 and TRBJ2-1; D ambiguous. In germline, CDR1 is SGHNT, CDR2 YENEEA. CDR3 length: 14 amino acids. The CDR3 protein is CASSLWVSNNEQVF. As DNA, the CDR3 is TGTGCCAGCAGCTTATGGGTCAGCAACAATGAGCAGGTCTTT.

Comments on this clonotype: The junction and the germline gene differ at one end; a read error may be behind it. The chain carries TRBV11-2 and TRBJ2-3; the match to TRBD1 covers 7 bases. The germline V gene encodes CDR1 SGHAT and CDR2 FQNNGV. This CDR3 comprises 15 residues. In DNA, the CDR3 is TGTGCCAGCAGCTGGGGGACAGTACAGCCAGATACGCTGTATTTT. Translating gives CASSWGTVQPDTLYF.

The V gene is TRBV5-6, the J gene TRBJ2-7; 7 nucleotides agree with TRBD2. CDR3 size: 14 residues. Germline CDR1 reads SGHDT; CDR2 reads YYEEEE. V lost 5 bases and J lost 4; bases outside the gene matches: 9. In DNA form, the CDR3 reads TGTGCCAGCAGATTCCCGGGACTAACATACGAGCAGTACTTC. Translated: CASRFPGLTYEQYF.

As regards this clonotype: The junction departs from the called germline gene at one end, perhaps through a read error. The gene calls are TRBV4-3 and TRBJ2-6, with D maybe TRBD1 (5 bases). Per germline, CDR1 LGHNA and CDR2 YSLEER. This CDR3 comprises 17 residues. The CDR3 sequence: CASGQDVSGRGANVLTF. In nucleotides, the CDR3 is TGCGCCAGCGGCCAAGATGTGTCAGGGCGCGGGGCCAACGTCCTGACTTTC.

V is TRBV7-8 and J is TRBJ2-3; D unresolved. This CDR3 comprises 15 residues. Germline loops: CDR1 SGHVS, CDR2 FQNEAQ. The V end was cut by 7 bases, the J end by 2 bases, with 16 bases between. Here the CDR3 reads CASTPLSTLTDTQYF. For the CDR3, the DNA is TGTGCCAGCACCCCCCTTAGTACTCTCACAGATACGCAGTATTTT.

The chain combines TRBV6-2 or TRBV6-3 with TRBJ2-1; D might be TRBD2 (6 bases). V was clipped by 9 bases and J by 6 bases, with 24 bases between them. From germline, CDR1 is MNHEY and CDR2 SVGEGT. The CDR3 is made up of 16 amino acids. CDR3 residues: CARSPGGNGLVNEQFF. The CDR3 region has the DNA TGTGCCAGAAGCCCCGGCGGGAACGGACTCGTCAATGAGCAGTTCTTC.

The chain couples TRBV10-3 to TRBJ2-3, with 10 positions matching TRBD1. J lost 15 bases, V lost 3 bases, and 21 bases had no gene match. Germline V CDR1 and CDR2: ENHRY, SYGVKD. The CDR3 is 17 amino acids. The CDR3 DNA reads as TGTGCCATCAGTGATTCAGGGGGACAGGGGTGCACAGATACACATTATTTT. It translates to CAISDSGGQGCTDTHYF.

In regard to this clonotype: The CDR3 carries no conserved terminal phenylalanine or tryptophan, so it likely arises from a read error. The chain uses TRBV28 and TRBJ1-4; D is uncertain. The germline V and J ends were trimmed by 7 bases and 4 bases, with 13 bases remaining between them. The CDR3 loop spans 14 amino acids. Germline CDR1 MDHEN, CDR2 SYDVKM. The CDR3 region has the DNA TGTGCCAGCAACTTACCCGGGATTAATGAAAAACTGTTTATT. This translates into CASNLPGINEKLFI.

Note on this clonotype: This may be a read error: a much more frequent sequence differs by one nucleotide. The rearrangement links TRBV5-1 to TRBJ2-7; 9 nucleotides agree with TRBD2. Looked up from germline, CDR1 is SGHRS and CDR2 is YFSETQ. The CDR3 consists of 16 residues. After removal of 4 bases from V and 3 bases from J, the junction contained 11 bases not matched to a gene. This CDR3 reads CASSRGSTSGVYEQYF. The CDR3 DNA follows: TGCGCCAGCAGCCGGGGGTCGACTAGCGGAGTCTACGAGCAGTACTTC.

This chain uses TRBV14 with TRBJ2-3; no clear D. Trimming took off 4 bases at V and 4 bases at J, with 9 bases between the two ends. Per the germline V gene, CDR1 is SGHDN and CDR2 is FVKESK. The CDR3 loop spans 13 amino acids. CDR3 nucleotides: TGTGCCAGCAGCCTAAGTAAGTCAGATACGCAGTATTTT. Its protein product is CASSLSKSDTQYF.

Comments on this clonotype: One end of the junction does not line up with germline, which may come from a read error. This chain joins TRBV5-4 and TRBJ2-1; tentatively, D is TRBD2 (5 bases). Germline lookup yields CDR1 SGHNT and CDR2 YYREEE (reference sequence). The CDR3 is 14 amino acids. This CDR3 reads CAISIGRGYGEQFF. Written as DNA, the CDR3 is TGTGCCATCAGCATTGGCCGGGGTTACGGTGAGCAGTTCTTC.

This chain connects TRBV5-5 to TRBJ2-3, with TRBD2 matching 10 bases. The CDR3 loop spans 16 amino acids. CDR1 is SGHKS, CDR2 YYEKEE, per germline (reference sequence). V trimming: 4 bases; J trimming: 6 bases; junction bases outside the gene matches: 11. Here the CDR3 DNA reads TGTGCCAGCAGCACCTTAGCAGCGGGAGGGGGGGATACGCAGTATTTT. Its protein is CASSTLAAGGGDTQYF. Full variable domain (remainder filled in from reference TRBV5-5 and TRBJ2-3): DAGVTQSPTHLIKTRGQQVTLRCSPISGHKSVSWYQQVLGQGPQFIFQYYEKEERGRGNFPDRFSARQFPNYSSELNVNALLLGDSALYLCASSTLAAGGGDTQYFGPGTRLTVL.

A remark on this clonotype: No conserved phenylalanine or tryptophan ends this CDR3, so it is likely a read error. This chain uses TRBV9 with TRBJ2-7, with 10 bases aligning to TRBD1. Germline trimming cut 3 bases from V and 5 bases from J; bases unmatched to any gene: 5. CDR3 length: 14 residues. Germline V lookup: CDR1 SGDLS, CDR2 YYNGEE. CDR3 residues: CASSADRGVHEQYL. DNA for the CDR3: TGTGCCAGCAGCGCGGACAGGGGGGTCCACGAGCAGTACCTC.

With respect to this clonotype: An end of the junction differs from the germline gene, which may be a read error. The chain recombines TRBV29-1 with TRBJ1-3; D is uncertain. The CDR3 has 12 residues. Germline V lookup: CDR1 SQVTM, CDR2 ANQGSEA. CDR3 nucleotides: TGCAATGCAAAGGGTAATGGAAACACCAAATATTTT. It encodes CNAKGNGNTKYF.

To note about this clonotype: One end of the junction varies from germline; a read error may be responsible. The chain employs TRBV29-1 and TRBJ2-2, with D perhaps matching TRBD2 (5 bases). The CDR3 contains 15 residues. Germline V CDR1 and CDR2: SQVTM, ANQGSEA. The CDR3 sequence: CSVETIAANSGELFF. CDR3 sequence (DNA): TGCAGCGTTGAGACTATCGCGGCGAACAGCGGGGAGCTGTTTTTT.

As to this clonotype: The junction shows a germline mismatch at one end, possibly a read error. The J gene is TRBJ1-1, the V gene TRBV10-3; tentatively, D is TRBD1 (5 bases). Germline CDR1 ENHRY, CDR2 SYGVKD. This CDR3 is built from 12 residues. CDR3 loop: CASRDWDAEVFF. The CDR3 region has the DNA TGTGCCAGCCGGGACTGGGACGCTGAAGTTTTCTTT.

In regard to this clonotype: The junction departs from germline at one end; a sequencing error may be responsible. The V and J genes are TRBV6-2 or TRBV6-3 and TRBJ2-7; TRBD2 agrees at 10 bases. CDR3 length: 14 amino acids. In germline, CDR1 is MNHEY, CDR2 SVGEGT. The CDR3 reads CASSQTGTSVEKYF. The DNA of the CDR3 is TGTGCCAGCAGTCAAACCGGGACTAGCGTCGAGAAGTATTTC.

Comment on this clonotype: Germline is not matched at one junction end, which may reflect a read error. This chain joins TRBV29-1 and TRBJ2-5; D assignment may be TRBD1 or TRBD2 (5 bases each). Germline V gene lookup returns CDR1 SQVTM and CDR2 ANQGSEA. The CDR3 covers 15 residues. DNA of the CDR3: TGCAGCCTTGAGGGACCCAGGAGGCTCCAAGAGACCCAGTACTTC. Protein sequence: CSLEGPRRLQETQYF.

The chain recombines TRBV29-1 with TRBJ2-7, with D possibly TRBD1 on 6 matching bases. Germline V gene lookup returns CDR1 SQVTM and CDR2 ANQGSEA. Trimming cost V 5 bases and J 3 bases, with 17 bases left between them. The CDR3 is 14 residues long. In DNA form, the CDR3 reads TGCAGCGTTCCGAAGGACAGCTTACTCTACGAGCAGTACTTC. It encodes CSVPKDSLLYEQYF.